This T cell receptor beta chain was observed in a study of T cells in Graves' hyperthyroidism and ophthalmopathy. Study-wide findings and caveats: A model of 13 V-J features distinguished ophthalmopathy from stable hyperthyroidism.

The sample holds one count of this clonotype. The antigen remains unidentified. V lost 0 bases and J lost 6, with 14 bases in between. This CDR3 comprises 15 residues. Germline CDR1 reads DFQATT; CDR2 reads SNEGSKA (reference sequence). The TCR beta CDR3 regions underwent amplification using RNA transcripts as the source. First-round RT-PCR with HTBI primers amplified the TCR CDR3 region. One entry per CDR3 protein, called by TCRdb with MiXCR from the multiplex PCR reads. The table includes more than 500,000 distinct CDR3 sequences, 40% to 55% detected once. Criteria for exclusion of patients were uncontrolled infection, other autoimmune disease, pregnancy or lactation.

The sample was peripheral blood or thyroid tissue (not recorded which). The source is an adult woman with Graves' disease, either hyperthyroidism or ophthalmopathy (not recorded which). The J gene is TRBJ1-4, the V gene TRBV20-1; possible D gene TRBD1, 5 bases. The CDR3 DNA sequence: TGCAGTGCTAGAGAAAGGCGGGGGGTATATGAAAAACTGTTTTTT. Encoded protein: CSARERRGVYEKLFF.